The 32 T cell receptor beta chains below all came from one sample that was sequenced in a study of persistence of HIV-infected CD4 T cells. This nonspecific control used anti-CD3/anti-CD28 bead stimulation of CD4+ T cells. Sorting of responding CD4+ T cells relied on upregulated CD40 ligand together with CD69. For these TCRs, the target antigens are not known. Sequencing used immunoSEQ version 4 in survey mode. TCRdb's copy holds only in-frame clones and misses some; the assay was immunoSEQ multiplex PCR. The sample lists fewer than 45,000 clones, 88% occurring once. The material sequenced was CD4+ T cells sorted from PBMCs after roughly 18-hour stimulation, taken from a patient who received antiretroviral therapy. The receptors were sampled from an adult woman with HIV who was CMV-seropositive.

The CDR3 loop reads CASSRQGAGELFF. The CDR3 nucleotides read TGTGCCAGCAGCCGTCAGGGGGCCGGGGAGCTGTTTTTT. The chain carries TRBV12-3 or TRBV12-4 and TRBJ2-2; 7 positions agree with TRBD1. Trimming at V came to 6 bases and at J to 6 bases, leaving 4 bases not matched to a gene. The CDR3 extends over 13 amino acids.

The chain couples TRBV3-1 (or the pseudogene TRBV3-2) to TRBJ1-5, with D possibly being TRBD1 (6 bases). Trimming cost V 5 bases and J 0 bases, with 14 bases left between them. The CDR3 runs 16 residues. Germline CDR1 LGHDT, CDR2 YNNKEL (reference sequence). DNA for the CDR3: TGTGCCAGCAGCTCTGGGACACCTTATAGCAATCAGCCCCAGCATTTT. This sequence encodes CASSSGTPYSNQPQHF.

This chain joins TRBV5-4 and TRBJ1-2; D call uncertain. Between the trimmed V and J ends, which lost 5 bases and 2 bases, there was a span of 10 bases. CDR3 length: 13 amino acids. Germline-derived CDR1 and CDR2 are SGHNT and YYREEE (reference sequence). The CDR3 DNA follows: TGTGCCAGCAGTCCCCAGGTGAACTATGGCTACACCTTC. It specifies CASSPQVNYGYTF.

The chain joins TRBV2 to TRBJ2-1; TRBD2 might be the D (7 bases). Germline CDR1 and CDR2: SNHLY and FYNNEI. The CDR3 extends over 14 amino acids. V was shortened by 10 bases and J by 9 bases, with 22 bases between the two germline ends. As DNA, the CDR3 is TGTGCCACCTCCCCGGGGGGCGTGACTAGTGAGCAGTTCTTC. Its translation: CATSPGGVTSEQFF.

The count of this clone is one. This rearrangement joins TRBV19 to TRBJ1-1; 8 bases map to TRBD1. Germline trimming cut 3 bases from V and 7 bases from J; bases unmatched to any gene: 7. The germline gives CDR1 LNHDA, CDR2 SQIVND (reference sequence). The CDR3 runs to 14 residues. The CDR3 bases are TGTGCCAGTAGTATCGGCAGGGGGCGGGGTGAAGCTTTCTTT. This sequence encodes CASSIGRGRGEAFF.

V gene TRBV5-1 combines with J gene TRBJ1-1, with D maybe TRBD1 (5 bases). The CDR3 is 15 residues long. With 3 bases removed from V and 5 bases from J, the gap between germline ends came to 17 bases. Germline CDR1 and CDR2: SGHRS and YFSETQ. The CDR3 DNA reads TGCGCCAGCAGCTCCCAGTGGGGCTTCGGGACTGAAGCTTTCTTT. The encoded protein is CASSSQWGFGTEAFF.

The V gene is TRBV5-4, the J gene TRBJ1-1; 8 bases line up with TRBD1. The CDR3 consists of 15 residues. J lost 4 bases, V lost 0 bases, and 5 bases had no gene match. Germline V gene data show CDR1 as SGHNT and CDR2 as YYREEE (reference sequence). The CDR3 DNA reads as TGTGCCAGCAGCTTGGGGCGACAGGGGCTCACTGAAGCTTTCTTT. This codes for CASSLGRQGLTEAFF. The full variable domain, completed using reference TRBV5-4 and TRBJ1-1, is ETGVTQSPTHLIKTRGQQVTLRCSSQSGHNTVSWYQQALGQGPQFIFQYYREEENGRGNFPPRFSGLQFPNYSSELNVNALELDDSALYLCASSLGRQGLTEAFFGQGTRLTVV.

The V gene is TRBV20-1, the J gene TRBJ2-7; tentatively, D is TRBD2 (6 bases). This CDR3 region has 12 residues. Germline CDR1 and CDR2: DFQATT and SNEGSKA (reference sequence). V was clipped by 5 bases and J by 1 base, with 9 bases between them. This chain's CDR3 is CSAGGGSYEQYV. CDR3 DNA sequence: TGCAGTGCTGGTGGGGGGTCCTACGAGCAGTACGTC.

The table lists this clone with a count of one. This chain uses TRBV29-1 with TRBJ1-2; D unclear. Trimming pared 3 bases from V and 0 bases from J, leaving 11 bases between. Germline V gene sequence: CDR1 SQVTM, CDR2 ANQGSEA. This CDR3 has 14 residues. CDR3 protein: CSVDGLVSNYGYTF. CDR3 DNA sequence: TGCAGCGTTGATGGGTTGGTATCTAACTATGGCTACACCTTC.

The gene calls are TRBV6-5 and TRBJ2-7, with 10 bases that match TRBD1. This CDR3 has 12 amino acids. CDR1 MNHEY and CDR2 SVGAGI come from the germline V gene. The V segment lost 5 bases and the J segment 6 bases; nucleotides outside the gene matches: 1. Written as DNA, the CDR3 is TGTGCCAGCAGTAGGACAGGGGGCGAGCAGTACTTC. Translated: CASSRTGGEQYF.

With respect to this clone: The same CDR3 arises from other DNA sequences in this sample as well. The chain recombines TRBV2 with TRBJ1-6; 7 positions agree with TRBD1. The ends lost 6 bases at V and 7 bases at J; junction bases unmatched: 6. Germline CDR1 and CDR2: SNHLY and FYNNEI. The CDR3 length is 14 residues. CDR3 region: CASRPQGRNSPLHF. DNA for the CDR3: TGTGCCAGCAGACCACAGGGGAGAAATTCACCCCTCCACTTT.

This chain links TRBV7-8 with TRBJ1-5; D is uncertain. Germline V gene data show CDR1 as SGHVS and CDR2 as FQNEAQ. The V end lost 5 bases, the J end lost 5 bases, and 16 bases lay between the germline ends. This CDR3 spans 15 amino acids. The CDR3 protein is CASSPPGVADQPQHF. The CDR3 nucleotides are TGTGCCAGCAGCCCGCCCGGGGTAGCAGATCAGCCCCAGCATTTT.

The V and J genes are TRBV10-1 and TRBJ1-2; D call uncertain. The CDR3 extends over 14 amino acids. In germline, CDR1 is WNHNN, CDR2 SYGVQD (reference sequence). V was cut by 6 bases and J by 2 bases, with 13 bases left in between. In DNA, the CDR3 is TGCGCCAGCAGCGAAAGCCCTATGAACTATGGCTACACCTTC. Amino acid sequence: CASSESPMNYGYTF.

The chain uses TRBV3-1 (or the pseudogene TRBV3-2) and TRBJ1-2; D possibly corresponds to TRBD1 (6 bases). Trimming removed 1 base from V and 5 bases from J, with 11 bases in between. Germline V CDR1 and CDR2: LGHDT, YNNKEL (reference sequence). This CDR3 contains 14 residues. The CDR3 region is CASSQGQAGYGYTF. The CDR3 nucleotides are TGTGCCAGCAGCCAAGGACAGGCGGGGTATGGCTACACCTTC.

This clone has a handful of counts. This chain links TRBV24-1 with TRBJ2-2, with 9 bases aligning to TRBD2. The CDR3 consists of 15 residues. Germline V gene lookup returns CDR1 KGHDR and CDR2 SFDVKD. The junction had 5 bases not matched to a gene; V was cut back by 5 bases and J by 5 bases. CDR3 loop: CATSGMAGGTGELFF. The CDR3 DNA follows: TGTGCCACCAGTGGTATGGCGGGGGGGACCGGGGAGCTGTTTTTT.

The rearrangement links TRBV7-8 to TRBJ1-6, with D tentatively TRBD1 (6 bases). V was trimmed by 2 bases and J by 2 bases, leaving 10 bases between them. The CDR3 is made up of 16 amino acids. From germline, CDR1 is SGHVS and CDR2 FQNEAQ. CDR3 sequence: CASSLYRVTYNSPLHF. CDR3 DNA: TGTGCCAGCAGCTTATACAGGGTCACCTATAATTCACCCCTCCACTTT.

V is TRBV19 and J is TRBJ1-5, with 12 bases matching TRBD1. The V gene end was trimmed by 5 bases and the J gene end by 6 bases; junction bases not matched to a gene: 5. The CDR3 totals 15 residues. Germline V gene data show CDR1 as LNHDA and CDR2 as SQIVND (reference sequence). CDR3 nucleotides: TGTGCCAGTAGTGCCGGGACAGGGGGCCCTCAGCCCCAGCATTTT. It translates to CASSAGTGGPQPQHF.

The chain carries TRBV5-1 and TRBJ2-1; possible D gene TRBD1, 6 bases. Trimming left V 4 bases short and J 10 bases short, with 18 bases between. The CDR3 totals 14 residues. Germline loops: CDR1 SGHRS, CDR2 YFSETQ. The CDR3 nucleotides read TGCGCCAGCAGCGTCGACACAGGGTACGGGGAGCAGTTCTTC. Its translation: CASSVDTGYGEQFF.

The gene calls are TRBV29-1 and TRBJ2-3; no definite D call. Deletions cut 5 bases from V and 0 bases from J, with 12 bases between. The CDR3 covers 14 residues. Germline values: CDR1 SQVTM, CDR2 ANQGSEA. The DNA of the CDR3 is TGCAGCGTTAGAACCATCTCTAGCACAGATACGCAGTATTTT. It yields the protein CSVRTISSTDTQYF.

This clone appeared once. The V and J genes are TRBV10-3 and TRBJ1-1; a weak D match, TRBD1 (5 bases). The CDR3 is 13 amino acids. V dropped 3 bases and J dropped 1 base, with 6 bases sitting between them. In germline, CDR1 is ENHRY, CDR2 SYGVKD. The CDR3 DNA sequence: TGTGCCATCAGTGACAGGGAGAACACTGAAGCTTTCTTT. It translates to CAISDRENTEAFF.

This clone was recorded once. The chain links TRBV18 to TRBJ2-3; 9 bases match TRBD2. CDR3 length: 18 amino acids. Looked up from germline, CDR1 is KGHSH and CDR2 is LQKENI. The V segment lost 1 base and the J segment 1 base; nucleotides outside the gene matches: 9. As DNA, the CDR3 is TGTGCCAGCTCACCACTGGTGCTAGCGGGGCTCCGCACAGATACGCAGTATTTT. This translates into CASSPLVLAGLRTDTQYF. Combining the CDR3 with reference TRBV18 and TRBJ2-3 gives the whole variable domain NAGVMQNPRHLVRRRGQEARLRCSPMKGHSHVYWYRQLPEEGLKFMVYLQKENIIDESGMPKERFSAEFPKEGPSILRIQQVVRGDSAAYFCASSPLVLAGLRTDTQYFGPGTRLTVL.

The rearrangement links TRBV5-5 to TRBJ2-7; 9 positions agree with TRBD1. The CDR3 extends over 15 amino acids. The V gene end was trimmed by 0 bases and the J gene end by 4 bases; junction bases not matched to a gene: 5. CDR1 and CDR2 (germline): SGHKS, YYEKEE (reference sequence). This CDR3 reads CASSLAWGTGYEQYV. In DNA, the CDR3 is TGTGCCAGCAGCTTGGCCTGGGGGACAGGGTACGAGCAGTACGTC.

This chain links TRBV30 with TRBJ1-5; D call uncertain. This CDR3 region has 15 residues. V was shortened by 1 base and J by 3 bases, with 13 bases between the two germline ends. In germline, CDR1 is GTSNPN, CDR2 SVGIG (reference sequence). Written as DNA, the CDR3 is TGTGCCTGGAGTGCTAGACCCCGAAACAATCAGCCCCAGCATTTT. It specifies CAWSARPRNNQPQHF.

This sequence joins TRBV6-5 and TRBJ1-2, with D hard to call. Trimming shortened V by 6 bases and J by 4 bases, and 18 bases separated the two germline ends. CDR1 MNHEY and CDR2 SVGAGI come from the germline V gene. The CDR3 is 15 residues long. The DNA of the CDR3 is TGTGCCAGCAGCGAGGGCCGGACCCACACCTATGGCTACACCTTC. Protein: CASSEGRTHTYGYTF.

In this sample, this clone turned up once. The chain is built from TRBV2 and TRBJ1-6; D gene unclear. Germline V gene sequence: CDR1 SNHLY, CDR2 FYNNEI. Trimming left V 4 bases short and J 0 bases short, with 1 base between. CDR3 length equals 13 residues. CDR3 protein: CASSVSYNSPLHF. CDR3 nucleotides: TGTGCCAGCAGTGTCTCCTATAATTCACCCCTCCACTTT.

V usage is TRBV2 and J usage is TRBJ1-5; D call uncertain. V was shortened by 5 bases and J by 6 bases, with 11 bases between the two germline ends. The V gene's germline CDR1 is SNHLY and CDR2 FYNNEI. This CDR3 spans 13 amino acids. The CDR3 sequence is CASSRGPPQPQHF. As DNA, the CDR3 is TGTGCCAGCAGTAGAGGGCCCCCTCAGCCCCAGCATTTT.

This sequence joins TRBV6-4 and TRBJ2-5; D might be TRBD1 or TRBD2, each matching 6 bases. V lost 5 bases, J lost 4 bases, and 17 bases lay in between. The germline V gene encodes CDR1 MRHNA and CDR2 SNTAGT. This CDR3 region has 15 residues. The CDR3 bases are TGTGCCAGCAGTAGTCGAAAACAGGGAGGAGAGACCCAGTACTTC. This translates into CASSSRKQGGETQYF.

The V gene is TRBV6-5, the J gene TRBJ2-2; D remains ambiguous. V was cut by 6 bases and J by 2 bases, with 13 bases left in between. The V gene's germline CDR1 is MNHEY and CDR2 SVGAGI. CDR3 length equals 15 residues. Here the CDR3 DNA reads TGTGCCAGCAGATTCCTTGGGATTAACACCGGGGAGCTGTTTTTT. Protein sequence: CASRFLGINTGELFF.

V and J are TRBV10-3 and TRBJ2-2; 10 bases fit TRBD1. CDR3 size: 15 residues. Unmatched junction bases numbered 10, after V lost 10 bases and J lost 5 bases. Germline CDR1 ENHRY, CDR2 SYGVKD. The CDR3 sequence is CASRGDRGLTGELFF. The CDR3 nucleotides read TGTGCCAGTAGGGGGGACAGGGGCCTGACCGGGGAGCTGTTTTTT.

The chain couples TRBV5-1 to TRBJ2-2; D possibly matches TRBD1 or TRBD2 (5 bases each). Trimming shortened V by 4 bases and J by 5 bases, and 15 bases separated the two germline ends. The CDR3 runs to 15 residues. Germline V gene sequence: CDR1 SGHRS, CDR2 YFSETQ. In nucleotides, the CDR3 is TGCGCCAGCAGCCCGGGACCGAGAAATACCGGGGAGCTGTTTTTT. It is translated as CASSPGPRNTGELFF.

V is TRBV7-2 and J is TRBJ2-1, with D perhaps matching TRBD2 (7 bases). CDR3 length: 15 amino acids. Trimming took 1 base from V and 5 from J, leaving 12 bases between them. Germline V gene lookup returns CDR1 SGHTA and CDR2 FQGNSA. This CDR3 reads CASSLVRGRNNEQFF. The CDR3 DNA is TGTGCCAGCAGCTTAGTGCGGGGGCGCAACAATGAGCAGTTCTTC.

CDR3 protein: CASSLGPSLYF. DNA for the CDR3: TGTGCCAGCAGCTTAGGTCCTAGTCTGTATTTT. V and J are TRBV13 and TRBJ2-3; no reliable D call. Germline lookup yields CDR1 PRHDT and CDR2 FYEKMQ (reference sequence). The CDR3 contains 11 residues. The V gene lost 0 bases and the J gene lost 14 bases, with 9 bases spanning the gap.